Listed here is a single TCR beta chain. What this receptor recognizes is not known. Nothing much larger sits one base from this clone, and base qualities are not available. There are 14 amino acids in the CDR3, from cysteine to phenylalanine inclusive. Only the CDR3 part of the read is kept: 42 bases, read in frame from the first base. CDR1 and CDR2 were assigned from the germline V gene (reference sequence) as LNHDA and SQIVND. Trimming takes 7 bases from V and 5 bases from J, and the germline ends sit 15 bases apart. The data are from a study of blood T cells in healthy people across ages (dated by TCRdb to between 2014 and 2017). About the investigation overall: In model experiments, template switching captured roughly one uniquely barcoded TCR beta cDNA molecule for every two T cells. The donors were split into four age groups: young (average about 15 years), middle-aged (about 40), aged (more than 60) and long-lived (more than 80). To track age-related changes in TCR beta repertoire diversity, the study relied on deep sequencing normalized with unique cDNA molecular identifiers. To avoid experimental bias, donors of different ages were spread randomly across the sequencing lanes. For two donors (one aged 18 to 30 and one aged 80 or older), the study analyzed two additional independent replicas of 1 million unique cDNA reads from the same blood draw. General study outcomes and caveats: Compared with the aged group, more naive CD4+ T cells, fewer expanded clones and increased TCR diversity were shown by the long-lived group, suggesting age selection. Observed TCR beta diversity correlated strongly with the percentage of naive T cells measured by flow cytometry. Because donor CMV infection status was unknown, age-related changes in expanded clonotypes were potentially confounded. Conclusive comparison of naive and antigen-experienced compartments was prevented by the profiling of bulk unsorted PBMCs. Observed TCR beta diversity per million T cells fell roughly linearly with age, and a significant reduction was already apparent by age roughly 41. Estimates of total diversity based on one million sequenced T cells were regarded as lower bounds and as underestimates.

The roughly 38 donors, aged about 6 to 100 years, were systemically healthy Caucasian individuals from Russia. Around 10 milliliters of peripheral blood were collected from each donor into EDTA-treated Vacutainer tubes. Ficoll-Paque density-gradient centrifugation was used to isolate PBMCs, with at least 7 million per sample. Total RNA, at least 6 micrograms per sample, was extracted from PBMCs with Trizol reagent. Naive CD45RAhigh/CD27high T cell percentages were measured by flow cytometry on a PBMC aliquot from every donor. Library generation was performed with 5' RACE. Sequenced on an Illumina HiSeq 2500. A second PCR of about 6 to 11 cycles was performed with a sample-barcoded 5' primer and a J-beta primer mix. A unique molecular identifier was introduced onto each TCR beta cDNA molecule by a template-switch 5' adaptor carrying 12 random nucleotides. At least 2.5 million CDR3-containing paired-end reads were obtained from each sample. The Mint cDNA synthesis kit, primed by a TRBC-specific oligonucleotide, was used to synthesize first-strand cDNA from all RNA. After uracil-DNA glycosylase treatment, a first 18-cycle PCR used universal primers M1SS and BC2_uni_R on all cDNA. Regarding the original processing steps: For normalization, 1 million high-quality reads, each with a distinct molecular identifier, were randomly selected from each sample. Instead of being binned into consensus sequences, reads that shared molecular identifiers were thrown out. MiTCR, run with a Q25 quality threshold and the strictest error-elimination algorithm, handled CDR3 identification, clonotype clustering and error correction. Lower-bound total TCR beta diversity was estimated with a nonparametric unseen species model using Euler transformation. TCRdb applied fastp at Q25 and MiXCR to the public reads, then kept only in-frame beta chains. Merged by CDR3 protein, the rows form single entries marked with the most common genes and DNA. For this entry, the V and J calls and clone size follow TCRdb and not the study's own pipeline. This sample holds almost 1 million distinct CDR3 sequences; roughly half were observed only once. The top ten clonotypes cover around 21% of the sample.

This chain joins TRBV19 to TRBJ2-1; the D gene assignment is perhaps TRBD1 or TRBD2, with each matching 5 bases. The sequence derives from a woman aged 55 to 70 in good health. Sequences were obtained from blood. The CDR3 has the sequence CASTRSGRNNEQFF. The base sequence is TGTGCCAGTACCCGTTCGGGGCGCAACAATGAGCAGTTCTTC.